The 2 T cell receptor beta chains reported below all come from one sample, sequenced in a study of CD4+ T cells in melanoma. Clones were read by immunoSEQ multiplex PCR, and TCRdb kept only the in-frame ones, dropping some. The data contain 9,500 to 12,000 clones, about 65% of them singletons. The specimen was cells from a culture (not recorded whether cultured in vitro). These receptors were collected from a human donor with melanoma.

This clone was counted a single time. Here the CDR3 reads CASSQEPRGETQYF. The CDR3 DNA sequence: TGTGCCAGCAGCCAAGAGCCGCGGGGAGAGACCCAGTACTTC. The rearrangement joins TRBV4-2 to TRBJ2-5; possible D gene TRBD2, 6 bases. The CDR3 runs to 14 residues. With 0 bases removed from V and 4 bases from J, the gap between germline ends came to 9 bases. CDR1 and CDR2 from the germline V gene are LGHNA and YNFKEQ.

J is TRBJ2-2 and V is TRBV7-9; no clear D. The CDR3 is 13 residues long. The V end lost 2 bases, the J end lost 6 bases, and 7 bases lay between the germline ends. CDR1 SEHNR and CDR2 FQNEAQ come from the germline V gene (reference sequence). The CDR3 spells CASSLPVAGELFF. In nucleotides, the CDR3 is TGTGCCAGCAGCTTACCCGTGGCCGGGGAGCTGTTTTTT.